These T cell receptor beta chains were read from a single sample in a study of T-cell reconstitution after alpha-beta-depleted transplantation in children. TCRdb reprocessed the PCR reads with MiXCR, giving one entry per CDR3 protein. The table shows 200,000 to 250,000 distinct CDR3 sequences, with approximately 8.4% occurring only once. Sequencing used PBMCs, mostly from graft donor cells, obtained 360 days after TCRalphabeta/CD19-depleted stem cell transplant. The source is a male patient aged 2-15 years who had a stem cell transplant for acute myeloid leukemia, so the T cells may come from the graft donor. Each CDR3 is given with its conserved first and last residue. The D gene is left open where the match is weak. Clone size is given for some rows only: seen once, a few or many times, or a class if the clone is expanded.

length | J | size | V | D | CDR3 | DNA
14 | TRBJ1-4 | - | TRBV12-3/TRBV12-4 | - | CASSFQGNNEKLFF | TGTGCCAGCAGTTTTCAGGGGAATAATGAAAAACTGTTTTTT
13 | TRBJ2-5 | - | TRBV7-9 | - | CASSSGQKETQYF | TGTGCCAGCAGCTCTGGACAGAAAGAGACCCAGTACTTC
13 | TRBJ2-5 | many | TRBV12-5 | - | CASGFRDSETQYF | TGTGCTAGTGGTTTTCGGGATTCAGAGACCCAGTACTTC
15 | TRBJ1-1 | few | TRBV5-1 | - | CASSLDTLPGTEAFF | TGCGCCAGCAGCTTGGATACTTTGCCGGGGACTGAAGCTTTCTTT
12 | TRBJ2-2 | few | TRBV12-3/TRBV12-4 | - | CASSQRTGELFF | TGTGCCAGCAGTCAGAGGACCGGGGAGCTGTTTTTT
13 | TRBJ2-3 | many | TRBV7-2 | - | CASSFGGSDTQYF | TGTGCCAGCAGCTTCGGGGGTTCAGATACGCAGTATTTT
16 | TRBJ1-2 | - | TRBV5-1 | TRBD1 | CASSSGTGITNYGYTF | TGCGCCAGCAGCTCCGGGACAGGGATTACCAACTATGGCTACACCTTC
14 | TRBJ1-5 | few | TRBV12-3/TRBV12-4 | TRBD1 | CASSGDRGNQPQHF | TGTGCCAGCAGTGGGGACAGGGGAAATCAGCCCCAGCATTTT
11 | TRBJ2-3 | many | TRBV20-1 | - | CSARKVDTQYF | TGCAGTGCTAGGAAAGTAGATACGCAGTATTTT
13 | TRBJ2-1 | few | TRBV15 | - | CATSILLGREQFF | TGTGCCACCAGCATCTTGCTTGGCAGGGAGCAGTTCTTC
14 | TRBJ2-4 | - | TRBV20-1 | TRBD2 | CSAPGRGNKNIQYF | TGCAGTGCCCCTGGGCGGGGGAATAAAAACATTCAGTACTTC
15 | TRBJ2-5 | few | TRBV20-1 | TRBD2 | CSAGTSGVYRETQYF | TGCAGTGCCGGGACTAGCGGGGTCTACAGAGAGACCCAGTACTTC
13 | TRBJ2-2 | many | TRBV10-3 | - | CAIRGPNTGELFF | TGTGCCATCCGGGGCCCGAACACCGGGGAGCTGTTTTTT
16 | TRBJ2-3 | many | TRBV20-1 | - | CSAGGSPTGSTDTQYF | TGCAGTGCTGGGGGTTCCCCCACGGGGAGCACAGATACGCAGTATTTT
12 | TRBJ1-1 | - | TRBV20-1 | - | CSATDTNTEAFF | TGCAGTGCTACAGATACGAACACTGAAGCTTTCTTT
16 | TRBJ2-3 | few | TRBV5-1 | - | CASSLEWGTDSDTQYF | TGCGCCAGCAGCTTGGAATGGGGAACCGACTCAGATACGCAGTATTTT
13 | TRBJ2-2 | - | TRBV12-3/TRBV12-4 | - | CASSFAHTGELFF | TGTGCCAGCAGTTTCGCCCACACCGGGGAGCTGTTTTTT
15 | TRBJ2-3 | - | TRBV6-5 | - | CASSYSDPLRDTQYF | TGTGCCAGCAGTTACTCAGATCCCCTGAGGGATACGCAGTATTTT
15 | TRBJ1-1 | few | TRBV7-9 | - | CASSTPTAPNTEAFF | TGTGCCAGCAGCACCCCAACAGCTCCCAACACTGAAGCTTTCTTT
15 | TRBJ2-2 | - | TRBV6-5 | - | CASSYLRTVAGELFF | TGTGCCAGCAGTTACCTTCGGACGGTCGCCGGGGAGCTGTTTTTT
13 | TRBJ2-1 | many | TRBV29-1 | - | CSLSGGAGNEQFF | TGCAGCTTGTCGGGGGGCGCGGGCAATGAGCAGTTCTTC
15 | TRBJ2-7 | - | TRBV4-2 | TRBD2 | CASSQEWLAGDEQYF | TGTGCCAGCAGCCAAGAATGGCTAGCGGGAGACGAGCAGTACTTC
14 | TRBJ1-6 | few | TRBV12-3/TRBV12-4 | - | CASRSDRDRSPLHF | TGTGCCAGCAGGAGCGACCGAGATCGTTCACCCCTCCACTTT
18 | TRBJ2-2 | - | TRBV11-2 | TRBD1 | CASSLRVLGDSNTGELFF | TGTGCCAGCAGCTTACGGGTGTTAGGGGACAGTAACACCGGGGAGCTGTTTTTT
14 | TRBJ2-7 | few | TRBV5-6 | - | CASSSLRDLYEQYF | TGTGCCAGCAGCTCATTGCGGGACCTCTACGAGCAGTACTTC
14 | TRBJ2-3 | many | TRBV21-1 | - | CASSKDPPTDTQYF | TGTGCCAGCAGCAAAGATCCACCAACAGATACGCAGTATTTT
14 | TRBJ1-2 | many | TRBV6-1 | TRBD1 | CASSRDSSNYGYTF | TGTGCCAGCAGTCGGGACAGCTCTAACTATGGCTACACCTTC
16 | TRBJ1-4 | many | TRBV7-9 | TRBD1 | CASRSTGQGANEKLFF | TGTGCCAGCAGGTCGACGGGACAGGGGGCTAATGAAAAACTGTTTTTT
15 | TRBJ2-7 | - | TRBV7-3 | - | CASSLMSGSSYEQYF | TGTGCCAGCAGCTTAATGTCGGGCAGCTCCTACGAGCAGTACTTC
15 | TRBJ2-7 | many | TRBV27 | TRBD1 | CASSLMTGYSYEQYF | TGTGCCAGCAGTTTAATGACAGGGTACTCCTACGAGCAGTACTTC
14 | TRBJ1-2 | few | TRBV5-1 | - | CASSLVGEDYGYTF | TGCGCCAGCAGCTTGGTCGGGGAAGACTATGGCTACACCTTC
16 | TRBJ2-5 | - | TRBV20-1 | - | CSARPPWGRSQETQYF | TGCAGTGCTAGACCCCCTTGGGGACGATCCCAAGAGACCCAGTACTTC
15 | TRBJ1-5 | many | TRBV7-6 | - | CASSVDPYSNQPQHF | TGCGCCAGCAGCGTTGACCCCTATAGCAATCAGCCCCAGCATTTT
14 | TRBJ2-4 | - | TRBV20-1 | - | CSAGDDGILNIQYF | TGCAGTGCTGGCGACGATGGCATCCTAAACATTCAGTACTTC
16 | TRBJ2-3 | many | TRBV5-1 | TRBD1 | CASSLQGTGGSDTQYF | TGCGCCAGCAGCTTGCAGGGGACAGGGGGCTCAGATACGCAGTATTTT